This T cell receptor (beta chain) was recorded in a study of Graves' ophthalmopathy and Graves' hyperthyroidism. PBMCs were density-gradient isolated from roughly 9.6 ml fresh blood. Comment on this clonotype: The target antigen is unknown.

Study conclusions and caveats: Most thyroid clonotypes with frequency above 0.001 were detected in blood too. A model of 13 signatures distinguished ophthalmopathy from stable hyperthyroidism at approximately 90% sensitivity and 81.08% specificity.

V dropped 8 bases and J dropped 1 base, with 11 bases sitting between them. The CDR3 consists of 13 residues. Germline V CDR1 and CDR2: MNHNS, SASEGT. The authors amplified TCR beta CDR3 regions, and they did so from RNA transcripts for repertoire sequencing. A first-round RT-PCR used HTBI primers, followed by a second-round multiplex PCR. From the multiplex PCR reads, TCRdb called clonotypes with MiXCR, one entry per CDR3 protein. The sample records approximately 150,000 distinct CDR3 sequences, just under 40% being singletons. The genes are TRBV6-1 and TRBJ2-5, with D perhaps being TRBD1 or TRBD2 (5 bases each). The specimen sequenced was peripheral blood. This TCR came from a young man with Graves' ophthalmopathy. The CDR3 spells CASLTGPQETQYF. CDR3 DNA sequence: TGTGCCAGCCTGACGGGACCCCAAGAGACCCAGTACTTC.